Below are 12 T cell receptor beta chains sequenced from a single sample in a study of T cell clonotyping in hematopoietic cell transplantation. Some clones are missing from TCRdb's copy, which holds only in-frame ones; the method was immunoSEQ multiplex PCR. The top ten clones hold 15% to 20% of a sample with some 19,000 clones, roughly 77% of them seen once. Time point noted: recipient sample about 28 days before transplant, after cytoreduction. This material consisted of peripheral blood mononuclear cells, taken before stem cell transplant. These receptors all stem from a man in his fifties or sixties with acute myeloid leukemia. Some clones in this sample may be carry-over from other donors' samples.

This rearrangement joins TRBV6-1 to TRBJ2-5; 12 nucleotides align to TRBD2. V shed 4 bases and J 4 bases; nucleotides not matched to a gene: 7. The germline V gene encodes CDR1 MNHNS and CDR2 SASEGT. CDR3 length: 16 residues. The CDR3 loop reads CASSGPTSGRRETQYF. The CDR3 region has the DNA TGTGCCAGCAGTGGGCCGACTAGCGGGAGACGAGAGACCCAGTACTTC.

This rearrangement joins TRBV10-3 to TRBJ2-5, with TRBD2 identical over 7 bases. CDR3 length: 14 amino acids. The V and J ends lost 6 bases and 3 bases, in that order; junction bases with no gene match: 7. The germline CDR1 and CDR2 sequences are ENHRY and SYGVKD. The CDR3 DNA reads TGTGCCATCAGGCAGGAGCTAGCGGAAGAGACCCAGTACTTC. Residues: CAIRQELAEETQYF.

V usage is TRBV4-3 and J usage is TRBJ2-5; 13 positions match TRBD2. This CDR3 is 16 amino acids long. The germline gives CDR1 LGHNA, CDR2 YSLEER. J was trimmed by 4 bases and V by 3 bases; bases with no gene match: 5. This chain's CDR3 is CASSQTSGGSPETQYF. CDR3 DNA sequence: TGCGCCAGCAGCCAGACTAGCGGGGGGTCCCCAGAGACCCAGTACTTC.

This clone turned up a few times. The V gene is TRBV7-9, the J gene TRBJ1-2; a weak D match, TRBD1 (6 bases). Trimming stripped 1 base from V and 7 bases from J, with 13 bases between. Germline-derived CDR1 and CDR2 are SEHNR and FQNEAQ (reference sequence). CDR3 size: 14 residues. CDR3 bases: TGTGCCAGCAGCTTAGATCAGGGGCAGCCTGGCTACACCTTC. Protein: CASSLDQGQPGYTF.

In its sample, this clone was seen a few times. The chain is built from TRBV7-2 and TRBJ2-2; D assignment may be TRBD1 or TRBD2 (6 bases each). Germline V gene lookup returns CDR1 SGHTA and CDR2 FQGNSA. V lost 5 bases and J lost 8, with 15 bases in between. The CDR3 covers 14 residues. CDR3 DNA: TGTGCCAGCAGCCTCTCGGAGGGGGGAGGGGAGCTGTTTTTT. Translating gives CASSLSEGGGELFF.

The genes are TRBV29-1 and TRBJ2-3; D perhaps matches TRBD2 (7 bases). Trimming pared 6 bases from V and 0 bases from J, leaving 19 bases between. Germline V gives CDR1 SQVTM, CDR2 ANQGSEA. This CDR3 is built from 16 residues. CDR3 in amino acids: CSVAKGGGGSTDTQYF. CDR3 coding DNA: TGCAGCGTCGCAAAGGGGGGAGGGGGGAGCACAGATACGCAGTATTTT.

This clone was found a few times. The chain couples TRBV19 to TRBJ2-2; D ambiguous. Germline V gives CDR1 LNHDA, CDR2 SQIVND (reference sequence). V lost 3 bases and J 7 bases, leaving 9 bases between the germline ends. The CDR3 is made up of 13 amino acids. CDR3 amino acids: CASSIGQIGELFF. The CDR3 bases are TGTGCCAGTAGTATCGGGCAGATCGGGGAGCTGTTTTTT.

The gene calls are TRBV9 and TRBJ2-5; 11 bases match TRBD2. With 3 bases clipped from V and 4 bases from J, the junction kept 8 bases outside the gene matches. Germline-derived CDR1 and CDR2 are SGDLS and YYNGEE. This CDR3 has 16 residues. CDR3 sequence reads: CASSGVAGGHSETQYF. The CDR3 DNA reads TGTGCCAGCAGCGGTGTAGCGGGGGGGCATTCAGAGACCCAGTACTTC.

The V call is TRBV29-1, the J call TRBJ2-7; D may be TRBD2 (6 bases). CDR3 length: 12 residues. Looked up from germline, CDR1 is SQVTM and CDR2 is ANQGSEA. Trimming shortened V by 3 bases and J by 7 bases, and 13 bases separated the two germline ends. The DNA of the CDR3 is TGCAGCGTTGACGGGAGAACGGGTGAGCAGTACTTC. Translating gives CSVDGRTGEQYF.

This clone showed up just once. The chain uses TRBV6-6 and TRBJ2-1; maybe TRBD2 (7 bases). Germline V lookup: CDR1 MNHNY, CDR2 SVGAGI (reference sequence). The V and J ends lost 2 bases and 8 bases respectively, with 13 bases between them. The CDR3 extends over 14 amino acids. The CDR3 region is CASSYGGGQDEQFF. CDR3 nucleotide sequence: TGTGCCAGCAGTTACGGGGGGGGGCAGGATGAGCAGTTCTTC.

The chain uses TRBV5-1 and TRBJ1-2, with 8 nucleotides matching TRBD1. Germline V lookup: CDR1 SGHRS, CDR2 YFSETQ. The CDR3 is 14 amino acids. J lost 11 bases, V lost 3 bases, and 12 bases had no gene match. The CDR3, as DNA: TGCGCCAGCAGCTCACATCCGACAGGGGTTCGATACACCTTC. Protein product: CASSSHPTGVRYTF.

In its sample, this clone was seen a few times. The gene calls are TRBV6-1 and TRBJ1-5; 8 bases fit TRBD1. From germline, CDR1 is MNHNS and CDR2 SASEGT. Unmatched junction bases numbered 3, after V lost 6 bases and J lost 5 bases. The CDR3 contains 13 residues. The CDR3 loop is CASRDRGDQPQHF. For the CDR3, the DNA is TGTGCCAGCAGAGACAGGGGCGATCAGCCCCAGCATTTT.